Listed below are T cell receptor beta chains from one sample, sequenced in a study of blood T cell repertoires in COVID-19. Method: immunoSEQ multiplex PCR; TCRdb's copy keeps in-frame clones and lacks some. This table has approximately 210,000 clones, around four fifths appearing once. The sequenced sample consisted of peripheral blood. All receptors derive from a woman aged 70-85 years with active or convalescent COVID-19. Each CDR3 is given with its conserved first and last residue. The D gene is left open where the match is weak.

CASVGGTGGYEQYF,TRBV6-5,14,TRBD1
CASSTTGTGELFF,TRBV18,13,-
CASSPTPTGAGTDTQYF,TRBV28,17,TRBD2
CASSSYRGRNEKLFF,TRBV7-9,15,TRBD1
CASSYVGQSSYNEQFF,TRBV6-5,16,-
CASSQGLDTQYF,TRBV27,12,-
CASSYSTGTGDYEQYF,TRBV6-5,16,TRBD1
CASSQVGGLAGGREQYF,TRBV4-2,17,TRBD2
CASSPYAGDTQYF,TRBV5-1,13,-
CASSKAGTSGQHEQFF,TRBV3-1/TRBV3-2,16,TRBD2
CASSVGGQGGYNEQFF,TRBV9,16,TRBD1
CASSRTGETEAFF,TRBV19,13,TRBD1
CASRGPGTSGGITYNEQFF,TRBV2,19,TRBD2
CSVEVGAGDEQYF,TRBV29-1,13,-
CASSLGSRDNEQFF,TRBV5-4,14,-
CASSLSAGLVTQYF,TRBV27,14,-
CASSQGAGGNQPQHF,TRBV3-1/TRBV3-2,15,-
CASRYGTLRVDTQYF,TRBV28,15,-
CASSTGTGGARREGHIYEQYF,TRBV27,21,TRBD1
CASNLAGANVLTF,TRBV11-2,13,-
CASSYVGGSSYNEQFF,TRBV6-2/TRBV6-3,16,-
CASSLRQGRLFNEQFF,TRBV7-9,16,TRBD1
CSASTGNQPQHF,TRBV20-1,12,-
CASSPSGTDTQYF,TRBV5-1,13,-
CASRGGVGYEQYF,TRBV2,13,-
CASMRGRSSDTQYF,TRBV2,14,TRBD2
CASSLGVQEGNQPQHF,TRBV11-2,16,-
CASRQDLRVSNQPQHF,TRBV19,16,-
CASSFGGSGYEQYF,TRBV27,14,TRBD2
CASSRPTGNVAFF,TRBV23-1,13,-
CASSEFGQGAREQYF,TRBV2,15,TRBD1
CASSPIGGDSGNTIYF,TRBV18,16,-
CASSSVRDTHNEQFF,TRBV7-9,15,-
CASSLGGRGYTF,TRBV12-3/TRBV12-4,12,-
CASTQRAIINNEQFF,TRBV19,15,-
CASGAGQGATQPQHF,TRBV10-2,15,TRBD1